Given below is one TCR beta chain in context. These data belong to a study of OX40 agonist ivuxolimab in advanced cancers. The CDR3 sequence is 15 residues long. CDR1 is SGHTA, CDR2 FQGNSA, per germline. V was clipped by 3 bases and J by 15 bases, with 24 bases between them. Profiling relied on immunoSEQ multiplex PCR, and the TCRdb table lists in-frame clones only, not all of them. In the table there are 80,000 or so clones, approximately 85% of which are singletons. The clonotype was recovered from an adult with an advanced solid tumor such as melanoma, head and neck, liver or kidney cancer. The starting material was CD4+ or CD8+ T cells sorted from blood, obtained in a trial of the OX40 agonist ivuxolimab. The V gene is TRBV7-2, the J gene TRBJ2-4; D might be TRBD1 (6 bases). The CDR3: CASSFVDRSPQGSYF. CDR3 sequence (DNA): TGTGCCAGCAGCTTCGTTGACAGGTCCCCCCAGGGCTCGTACTTC.